The 5 T cell receptor beta chains presented below share a single source sample, sequenced in a study of radiotherapy plus CTLA-4 blockade in lung cancer. The assay was immunoSEQ multiplex PCR, and TCRdb's table has in-frame clones only and misses some. This sample has 85,000 to 90,000 clones, with about 88% found just once. The specimen was peripheral blood, collected from a patient treated with radiotherapy plus ipilimumab. Receptors originate from a human donor with non-small cell lung cancer that progressed on radiotherapy plus ipilimumab.

The chain recombines TRBV28 with TRBJ1-2, with 10 bases lining up with TRBD1. Per the germline V gene, CDR1 is MDHEN and CDR2 is SYDVKM. Germline trimming cut 5 bases from V and 8 bases from J; bases unmatched to any gene: 11. The CDR3 runs 15 residues. CDR3 protein: CASSPPGQGYRGYTF. Here the CDR3 DNA reads TGTGCCAGCAGTCCCCCGGGACAGGGGTATAGGGGCTACACCTTC.

The chain has TRBV4-3 and TRBJ2-1, with 8 bases aligning to TRBD2. The CDR3 sequence is 15 residues long. Germline CDR1 and CDR2: LGHNA and YSLEER. V trimming: 0 bases; J trimming: 6 bases; junction bases outside the gene matches: 4. CDR3 nucleotide sequence: TGCGCCAGCAGCCAAGATTTACTAGCGGCCAATGAGCAGTTCTTC. This gives the protein CASSQDLLAANEQFF.

This rearrangement joins TRBV7-6 to TRBJ1-1; D possibly corresponds to TRBD1 (6 bases). CDR1 is SGHVS and CDR2 is FNYEAQ in the germline V gene. The CDR3 is made up of 16 amino acids. V lost 0 bases, J lost 4 bases, and 15 bases lay in between. CDR3 residues: CASSLAWGGRATEAFF. DNA for the CDR3: TGTGCCAGCAGCTTAGCCTGGGGGGGGCGAGCCACTGAAGCTTTCTTT.

The rearrangement joins TRBV4-2 to TRBJ1-5; the D is unclear. Germline-derived CDR1 and CDR2 are LGHNA and YNFKEQ. The CDR3 spans 16 residues. V shed 0 bases and J shed 0 bases, with 9 bases lying between them. The CDR3 DNA sequence: TGTGCCAGCAGCCAAGACTGGCAGTATAGCAATCAGCCCCAGCATTTT. It codes for CASSQDWQYSNQPQHF.

The chain carries TRBV4-3 and TRBJ2-5; TRBD2 is a possible D gene (5 bases). Germline V gene lookup returns CDR1 LGHNA and CDR2 YSLEER. This CDR3 is built from 14 residues. The V gene lost 0 bases and the J gene lost 5 bases, with 10 bases spanning the gap. CDR3 loop: CASSQEYGVETQYF. CDR3 DNA: TGCGCCAGCAGCCAAGAGTACGGGGTTGAGACCCAGTACTTC.